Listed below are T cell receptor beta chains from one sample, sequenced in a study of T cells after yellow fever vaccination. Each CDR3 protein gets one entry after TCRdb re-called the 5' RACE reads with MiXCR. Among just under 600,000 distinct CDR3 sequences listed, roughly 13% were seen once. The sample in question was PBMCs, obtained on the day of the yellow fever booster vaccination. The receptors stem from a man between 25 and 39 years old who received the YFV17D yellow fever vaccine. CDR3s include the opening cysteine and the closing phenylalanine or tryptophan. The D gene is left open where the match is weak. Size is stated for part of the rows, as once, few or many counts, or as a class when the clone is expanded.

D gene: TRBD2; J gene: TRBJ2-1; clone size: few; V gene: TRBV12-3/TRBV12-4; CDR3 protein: CASSPPGGAYNEQFF; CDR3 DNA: TGTGCCAGCAGTCCTCCCGGGGGGGCCTACAATGAGCAGTTCTTC
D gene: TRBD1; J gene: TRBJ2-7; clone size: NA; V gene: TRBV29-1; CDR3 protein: CSARGQFKAEQYF; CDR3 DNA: TGCAGCGCAAGGGGACAGTTTAAGGCCGAGCAGTACTTC
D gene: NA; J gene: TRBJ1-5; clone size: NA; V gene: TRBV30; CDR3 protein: CAWSVWLGEWNQPQHF; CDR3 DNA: TGTGCCTGGAGTGTATGGCTAGGGGAATGGAATCAGCCCCAGCATTTT
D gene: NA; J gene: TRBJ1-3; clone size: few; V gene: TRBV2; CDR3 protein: CASNLDSPHSGNTIYF; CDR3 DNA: TGTGCCAGCAACCTGGACAGCCCGCACTCTGGAAACACCATATATTTT
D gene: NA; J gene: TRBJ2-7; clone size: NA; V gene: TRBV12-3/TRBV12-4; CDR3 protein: CASRDLTSSYEQYF; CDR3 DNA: TGTGCCAGCAGAGATTTGACTAGCTCCTACGAGCAGTACTTC
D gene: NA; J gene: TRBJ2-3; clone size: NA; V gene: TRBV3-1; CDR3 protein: CASSLTSRTDTQYF; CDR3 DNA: TGTGCCAGCAGCCTGACTAGTCGCACAGATACGCAGTATTTT
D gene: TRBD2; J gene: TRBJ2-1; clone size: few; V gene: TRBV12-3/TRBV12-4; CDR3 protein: CASNIGLAGGHEQFF; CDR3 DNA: TGTGCCAGCAACATTGGACTAGCGGGAGGGCATGAGCAGTTCTTC
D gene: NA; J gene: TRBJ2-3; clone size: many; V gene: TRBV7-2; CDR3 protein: CASSFGKPDTQYF; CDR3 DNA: TGTGCCAGCAGCTTCGGGAAGCCAGATACGCAGTATTTT
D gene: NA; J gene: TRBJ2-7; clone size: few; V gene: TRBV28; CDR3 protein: CASSLGGGESEQYF; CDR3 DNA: TGTGCCAGCAGTCTGGGTGGGGGAGAGAGCGAGCAGTACTTC
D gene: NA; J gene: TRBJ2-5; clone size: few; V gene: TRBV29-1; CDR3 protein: CSVARESQETQYF; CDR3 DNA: TGCAGCGTTGCCAGGGAAAGCCAAGAGACCCAGTACTTC
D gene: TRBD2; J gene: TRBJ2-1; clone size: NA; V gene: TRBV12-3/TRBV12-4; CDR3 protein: CASSLDGRTSQFF; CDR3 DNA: TGTGCCAGCAGTTTGGACGGGCGGACTAGCCAGTTCTTC
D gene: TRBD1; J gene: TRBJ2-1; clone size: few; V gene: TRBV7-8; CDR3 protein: CASSQYRDSNEQFF; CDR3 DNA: TGTGCCAGCAGCCAGTACCGGGACAGCAATGAGCAGTTCTTC
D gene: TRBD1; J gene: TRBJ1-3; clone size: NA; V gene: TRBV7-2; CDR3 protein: CASSLTTGAGNTIYF; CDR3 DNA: TGTGCCAGCAGCTTGACGACAGGGGCCGGAAACACCATATATTTT
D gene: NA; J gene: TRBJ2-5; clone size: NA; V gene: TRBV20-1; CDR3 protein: CSARGLAVAQETQYF; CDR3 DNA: TGCAGTGCTAGAGGCCTTGCCGTGGCCCAAGAGACCCAGTACTTC
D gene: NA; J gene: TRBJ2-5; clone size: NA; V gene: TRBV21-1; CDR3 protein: CASSKMQETQYF; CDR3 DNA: TGTGCCAGCAGCAAAATGCAAGAGACCCAGTACTTC
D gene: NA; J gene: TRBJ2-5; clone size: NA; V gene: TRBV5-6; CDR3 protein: CASSLAGTSGVETQYF; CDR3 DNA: TGTGCCAGCAGCTTGGCGGGGACCTCAGGGGTGGAGACCCAGTACTTC
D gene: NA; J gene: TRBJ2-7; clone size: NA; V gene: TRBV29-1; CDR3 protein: CSVEDRGVREQYF; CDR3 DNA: TGCAGCGTTGAAGATCGGGGTGTGCGGGAGCAGTACTTC
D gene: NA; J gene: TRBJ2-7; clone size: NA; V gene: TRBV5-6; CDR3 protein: CASSFYRGLGSTYEQYF; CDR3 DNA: TGTGCCAGCAGCTTTTACCGAGGGTTAGGTTCAACCTACGAGCAGTACTTC
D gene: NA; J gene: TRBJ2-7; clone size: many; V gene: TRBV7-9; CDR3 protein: CASSFISYEQYF; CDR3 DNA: TGTGCCAGCAGCTTCATCTCCTACGAGCAGTACTTC
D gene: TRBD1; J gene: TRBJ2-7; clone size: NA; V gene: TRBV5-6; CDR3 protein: CASSWAGTGPYEQYF; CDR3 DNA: TGTGCCAGCAGCTGGGCAGGGACAGGTCCCTACGAGCAGTACTTC
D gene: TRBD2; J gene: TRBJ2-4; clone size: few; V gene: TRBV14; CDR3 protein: CASSQDRGRVHIQYF; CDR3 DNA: TGTGCCAGCAGCCAAGATCGGGGGAGGGTACACATTCAGTACTTC
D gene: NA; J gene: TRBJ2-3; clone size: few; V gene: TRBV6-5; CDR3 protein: CASSYLAGAKTDTQYF; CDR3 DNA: TGTGCCAGCAGTTACCTGGCGGGGGCCAAAACAGATACGCAGTATTTT
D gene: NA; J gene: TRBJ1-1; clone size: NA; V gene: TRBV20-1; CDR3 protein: CSARDIRSPMNTEAFF; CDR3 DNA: TGCAGTGCTAGAGATATTCGGTCACCCATGAACACTGAAGCTTTCTTT
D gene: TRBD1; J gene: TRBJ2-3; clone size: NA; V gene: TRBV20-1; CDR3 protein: CSATILTGDTDTQYF; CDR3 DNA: TGCAGTGCTACCATCCTAACAGGGGACACAGATACGCAGTATTTT
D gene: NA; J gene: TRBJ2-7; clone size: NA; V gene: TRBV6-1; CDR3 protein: CASSPGVRDEQYF; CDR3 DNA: TGTGCCAGCAGCCCCGGGGTCCGGGACGAGCAGTACTTC
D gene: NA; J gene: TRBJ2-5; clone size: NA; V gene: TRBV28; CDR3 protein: CASSFGGSPQETQYF; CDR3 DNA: TGTGCCAGCAGTTTTGGGGGGAGTCCCCAAGAGACCCAGTACTTC
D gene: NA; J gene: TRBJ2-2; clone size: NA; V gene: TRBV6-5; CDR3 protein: CASILGGGGTGELFF; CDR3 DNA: NA
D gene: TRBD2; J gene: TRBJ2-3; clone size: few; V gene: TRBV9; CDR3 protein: CASSPGGTPSDTQYF; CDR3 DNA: TGTGCCAGCAGCCCGGGGGGGACCCCCTCGGATACGCAGTATTTT
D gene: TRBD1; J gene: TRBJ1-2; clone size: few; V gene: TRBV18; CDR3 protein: CASSSYRGRIGYTF; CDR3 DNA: TGTGCCAGCTCATCTTACAGGGGGCGCATCGGCTACACCTTC
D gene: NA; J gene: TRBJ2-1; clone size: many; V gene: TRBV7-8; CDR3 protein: CASSSLTRVFF; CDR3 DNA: TGTGCCAGCAGCTCCCTGACTAGGGTTTTCTTC
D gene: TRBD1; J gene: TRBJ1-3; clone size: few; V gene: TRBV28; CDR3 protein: CASSLIQGASGNTIYF; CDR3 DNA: TGTGCCAGCAGTTTAATACAGGGGGCCTCTGGAAACACCATATATTTT
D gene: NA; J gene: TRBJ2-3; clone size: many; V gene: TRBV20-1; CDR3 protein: CSAPTGDHTDTQYF; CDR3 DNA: TGCAGCGCACCAACCGGGGACCACACAGATACGCAGTATTTT
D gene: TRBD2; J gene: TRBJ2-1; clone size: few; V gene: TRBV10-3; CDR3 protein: CAISALHSGSQNEQFF; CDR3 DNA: TGTGCCATCAGTGCGCTCCATAGCGGGAGTCAGAATGAGCAGTTCTTC
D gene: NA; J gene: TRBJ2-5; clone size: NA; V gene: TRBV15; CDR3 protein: CATSRGTDRPETQYF; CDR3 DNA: TGTGCCACCAGCAGAGGAACAGACAGGCCGGAGACCCAGTACTTC
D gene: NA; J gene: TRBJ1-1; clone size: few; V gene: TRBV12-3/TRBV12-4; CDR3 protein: CASRVGELNTEAFF; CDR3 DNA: TGTGCCAGCAGGGTGGGAGAACTGAACACTGAAGCTTTCTTT
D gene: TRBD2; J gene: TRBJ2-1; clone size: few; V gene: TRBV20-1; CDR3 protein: CSASNQGAGGVNEQFF; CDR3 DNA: TGCAGTGCTTCTAACCAGGGAGCGGGAGGAGTGAATGAGCAGTTCTTC
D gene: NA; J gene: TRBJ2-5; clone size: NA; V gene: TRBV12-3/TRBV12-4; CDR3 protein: CASSFSERTQYF; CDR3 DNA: TGTGCCAGCAGTTTCAGCGAACGGACCCAGTACTTC
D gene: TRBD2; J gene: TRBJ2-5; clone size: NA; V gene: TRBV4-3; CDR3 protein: CASSQGAAGGALAETQYF; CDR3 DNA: TGCGCCAGCAGCCAAGGCGCGGCGGGAGGGGCCCTGGCAGAGACCCAGTACTTC
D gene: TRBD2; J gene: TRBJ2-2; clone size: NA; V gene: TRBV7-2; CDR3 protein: CASSQGLAGSPGELFF; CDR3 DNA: TGTGCCAGCAGCCAAGGACTAGCGGGATCCCCGGGGGAGCTGTTTTTT
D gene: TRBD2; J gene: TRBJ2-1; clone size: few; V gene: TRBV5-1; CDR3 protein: CASSRGLAGTSGNNEQFF; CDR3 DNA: TGCGCCAGCAGTCGGGGACTAGCGGGAACGTCCGGAAACAATGAGCAGTTCTTC
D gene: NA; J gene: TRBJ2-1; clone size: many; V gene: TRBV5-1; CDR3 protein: CASSLGLINEQFF; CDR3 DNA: TGCGCCAGCAGCTTGGGTTTAATCAATGAACAGTTCTTC
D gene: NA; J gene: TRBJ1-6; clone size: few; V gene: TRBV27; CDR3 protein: CASSLTPLWNSPLHF; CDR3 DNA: TGTGCCAGCAGTTTAACCCCCCTCTGGAATTCACCCCTCCACTTT
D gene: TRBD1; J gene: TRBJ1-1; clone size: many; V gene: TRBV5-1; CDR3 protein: CASSTETGGEAFF; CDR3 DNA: TGCGCCAGCAGCACCGAGACAGGGGGCGAAGCTTTCTTT
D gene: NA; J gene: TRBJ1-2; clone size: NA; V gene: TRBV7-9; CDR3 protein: CASSSQAGNNYGYTF; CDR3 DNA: TGTGCCAGCAGCTCACAAGCGGGGAATAACTATGGCTACACCTTC
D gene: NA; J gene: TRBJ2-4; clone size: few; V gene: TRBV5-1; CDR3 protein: CASSAPPGDIQYF; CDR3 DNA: TGCGCCAGCAGCGCCCCCCCAGGGGACATTCAGTACTTC
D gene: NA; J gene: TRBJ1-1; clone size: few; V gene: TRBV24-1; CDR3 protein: CATSDPTTGHEAFF; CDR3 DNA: TGTGCCACCAGTGACCCAACGACGGGACATGAAGCTTTCTTT
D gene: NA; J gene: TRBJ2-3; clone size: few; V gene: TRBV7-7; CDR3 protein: CASSLVGSGDTQYF; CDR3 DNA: TGTGCCAGCAGCTTAGTCGGGAGTGGAGATACGCAGTATTTT
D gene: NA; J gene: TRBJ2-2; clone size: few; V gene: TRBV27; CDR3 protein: CASRTSWNTGELFF; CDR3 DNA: TGTGCCAGCAGGACGTCGTGGAACACCGGGGAGCTGTTTTTT